In its sample, the clone carrying this T cell receptor (beta chain) was seen once. Its target is unknown. The data were obtained in a study of Ad26.COV2.S vaccination and SARS-CoV-2 variants. For the study at large: Administration of Ad26.COV2.S was intramuscular, either once or twice 56 days apart.

Germline-derived CDR1 and CDR2 are MNHEY and SVGAGI. J gave up 5 bases and V 10 bases, and 8 bases lay outside the gene matches. The CDR3 is 13 residues long. Broader study findings: Considerable breadth of spike-specific CD8+ and CD4+ T cell responses has reportedly been documented following vaccination. The study found higher spike-specific TCR breadth in vaccine than placebo recipients.

Documented treatment: about 20 received Ad26.COV2.S at low or high dose, single or two shots; about 5 received placebo; per-sample allocation not given. The investigators took samples on day 63 after the first vaccine or placebo injection. Wuhan-strain SARS-CoV-2 spike was expressed by the Ad26 vector that made up the vaccine. The repertoire was sequenced with immunoSEQ multiplex PCR; TCRdb's copy has only in-frame clones and lacks some. The sample comprises hundreds of thousands of clones, around 86% of which are singletons, and about 3.5% rests with the top ten. This chain links TRBV6-5 with TRBJ1-5, with 7 bases fitting TRBD1. This specimen was peripheral blood, taken in a trial of Ad26.COV2.S vaccine versus placebo. This receptor was obtained from a person between 18 and 65 years old who received the Ad26.COV2.S COVID-19 vaccine or a placebo. In DNA, the CDR3 is TGTGCCAACCCTACCCAGGGGGATCAGCCCCAGCATTTT. Translating it yields CANPTQGDQPQHF.